The rows below give T cell receptor beta chains drawn from one sample of a study of PD-L1 blockade in urothelial cancer. Sequencing was performed with immunoSEQ multiplex PCR; in TCRdb, only in-frame clones are kept and a portion is missing. The data hold about 74,000 clones, with under 90% observed a single time. The sequencing used PBMCs, collected around atezolizumab (anti-PD-L1) treatment. Receptors originate from a man in his 70s with urothelial cancer. Each CDR3 is given without its conserved first and last residue. Each record gives: D gene, V gene, CDR3 protein. A D gene is named only where the DNA matches it firmly.

- | TRBV19 | ASSMRIMNTEAF
TRBD2 | TRBV6-5 | ASSGTSGISEQY
TRBD2 | TRBV28 | ASSPPGLAPYEQY
TRBD2 | TRBV19 | ASSLAGVVYEQY
TRBD1 | TRBV2 | ASSVQGVSGANVLT
TRBD2 | TRBV7-8 | ASSSNLAGGLTDPYNEQF
TRBD2 | TRBV19 | ASSMGLAGYTGELF
TRBD1 | TRBV7-9 | ASSYGTGDYGYT
- | TRBV11-2 | ASSSGGLGEQY
- | TRBV6-6 | ASSYGGENQPQH
TRBD2 | TRBV18 | ASSGPRGVAGGEEQF
TRBD1 | TRBV5-1 | ASSLSGTGVHEQY
- | TRBV27 | ASGQANYGYT
TRBD2 | TRBV4-1 | ASSQEWLAGGIEDEQF
- | TRBV5-4 | ASSLQGKNEKLF
- | TRBV28 | ASTSLLVWRRRGTGELF
TRBD1 | TRBV2 | ASRGQRPDSPLH
- | TRBV11-2 | ASSTTYNEQF
- | TRBV6-5 | ASSYSTDPGYGYT
- | TRBV28 | ASGQLIRQPQH
- | TRBV5-4 | ASSLGGGDTEAF
TRBD1 | TRBV7-9 | ASSIRQGEGEKLF
TRBD1 | TRBV5-4 | ASSWGQRNTEAF
TRBD2 | TRBV28 | ASTLGGGLAGYEQY
TRBD2 | TRBV4-1 | ASSQVRAREGLHNEQF
- | TRBV6-5 | ASTPPGSGNTIY